This TCR beta chain was captured by sequencing in a study of T cells after yellow fever vaccination. Study as a whole: SMART-Seq v4 Ultra Low Input served to prepare low-cell-number fractions.

The CDR3 sequence is 13 residues long. The V gene lost 3 bases and the J gene lost 7 bases, with 9 bases spanning the gap. The study's findings and limits: Most clones from primary vaccination were detected again post-booster (roughly 96% CD4, 88% CD8).

This clonotype was seen only a few times. Its antigen is unknown. TCRdb re-derived calls from the 5' RACE reads in MiXCR, one entry per CDR3 protein. Of about 550,000 distinct CDR3 sequences in the sample, about a fifth were seen once. Sequencing was performed on PBMCs, taken 15 days after the yellow fever booster vaccination. The V and J genes are TRBV12-3 or TRBV12-4 and TRBJ2-2; D not resolved. The TCR comes from a man between 25 and 39 years old who received the YFV17D yellow fever vaccine. Here the CDR3 reads CASSLSYSGELFF. The CDR3 DNA reads as TGTGCCAGCAGTTTGTCGTATAGCGGGGAGCTGTTTTTT.